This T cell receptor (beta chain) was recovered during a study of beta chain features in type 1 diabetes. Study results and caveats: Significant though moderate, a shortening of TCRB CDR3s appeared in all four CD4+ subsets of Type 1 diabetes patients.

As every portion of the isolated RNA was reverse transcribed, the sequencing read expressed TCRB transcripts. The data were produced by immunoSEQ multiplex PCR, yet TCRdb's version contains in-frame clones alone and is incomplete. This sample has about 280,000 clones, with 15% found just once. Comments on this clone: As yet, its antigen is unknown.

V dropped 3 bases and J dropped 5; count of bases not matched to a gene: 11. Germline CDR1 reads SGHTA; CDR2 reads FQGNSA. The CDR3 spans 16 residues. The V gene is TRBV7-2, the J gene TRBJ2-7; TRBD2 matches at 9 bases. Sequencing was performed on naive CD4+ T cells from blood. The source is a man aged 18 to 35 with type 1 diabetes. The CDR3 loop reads CASSLIPAGGYDEQYF. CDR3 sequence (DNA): TGTGCCAGCAGCTTGATTCCAGCGGGGGGCTACGACGAGCAGTACTTC.